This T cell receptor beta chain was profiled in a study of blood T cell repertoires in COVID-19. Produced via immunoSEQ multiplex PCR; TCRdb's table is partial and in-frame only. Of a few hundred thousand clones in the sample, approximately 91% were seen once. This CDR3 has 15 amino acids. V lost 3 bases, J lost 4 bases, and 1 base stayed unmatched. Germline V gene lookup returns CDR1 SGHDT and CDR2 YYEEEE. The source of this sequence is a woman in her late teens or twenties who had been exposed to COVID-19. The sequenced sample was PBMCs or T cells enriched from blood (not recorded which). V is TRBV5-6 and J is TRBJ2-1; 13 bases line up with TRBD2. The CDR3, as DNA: TGTGCCAGCAGCTCGGGACTAGCGGGGTACAATGAGCAGTTCTTC. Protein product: CASSSGLAGYNEQFF.